This is a list of T cell receptor beta chains from one sample in a study of blood T cell repertoires in COVID-19. Profiled with immunoSEQ multiplex PCR; TCRdb holds only in-frame clones, not every one. The sample carries 350,000 or so clones, roughly 87% recorded once. Material for sequencing was peripheral blood. The receptors stem from a woman aged 55-70 years with COVID-19, enrolled during active disease. Each CDR3 is given with its conserved first and last residue. D genes are given only for firm matches. The size of a clone is reported for some rows only, either as once, few or many, or as a class for expanded clones.

v_gene: TRBV27; len: 13; j_gene: TRBJ1-2; d_gene: -; abundance: -; CDR3aa: CASGDFRLDGYTF; CDR3nt: TGTGCCAGTGGGGACTTCCGTTTGGATGGCTACACCTTC
v_gene: TRBV16; len: 15; j_gene: TRBJ2-4; d_gene: TRBD1; abundance: -; CDR3aa: CASSPSRDRANIQYF; CDR3nt: TGTGCCAGCAGCCCCTCGAGGGACAGGGCCAACATTCAGTACTTC
v_gene: TRBV5-4; len: 16; j_gene: TRBJ2-1; d_gene: -; abundance: -; CDR3aa: CASSLSSRDTYNEQFF; CDR3nt: TGTGCCAGCAGCTTGTCTTCCAGGGACACCTACAATGAGCAGTTCTTC
v_gene: TRBV5-1; len: 12; j_gene: TRBJ2-5; d_gene: -; abundance: -; CDR3aa: CASSYYQETQYF; CDR3nt: TGCGCCAGCAGCTACTACCAAGAGACCCAGTACTTC
v_gene: TRBV6-5; len: 14; j_gene: TRBJ2-5; d_gene: TRBD1; abundance: -; CDR3aa: CASSRHRGRETQYF; CDR3nt: TGTGCCAGCAGTCGGCACAGGGGGAGAGAGACCCAGTACTTC
v_gene: TRBV19; len: 15; j_gene: TRBJ1-1; d_gene: TRBD1; abundance: -; CDR3aa: CASSRQGARRTEAFF; CDR3nt: TGTGCCAGTAGTCGACAGGGGGCGAGAAGAACTGAAGCTTTCTTT
v_gene: TRBV29-1; len: 12; j_gene: TRBJ1-2; d_gene: -; abundance: -; CDR3aa: CSVEGWYSGYTF; CDR3nt: TGCAGCGTTGAAGGGTGGTACAGCGGCTACACCTTC
v_gene: TRBV7-3; len: 14; j_gene: TRBJ1-3; d_gene: -; abundance: -; CDR3aa: CASTKQWGENTIYF; CDR3nt: TGTGCCAGCACTAAGCAATGGGGGGAAAACACCATATATTTT
v_gene: TRBV29-1; len: 13; j_gene: TRBJ1-2; d_gene: TRBD1; abundance: -; CDR3aa: CSVGTGLYYGYTF; CDR3nt: TGCAGCGTTGGGACAGGTTTATACTATGGCTACACCTTC
v_gene: TRBV7-2; len: 13; j_gene: TRBJ1-2; d_gene: -; abundance: -; CDR3aa: CASSLRGPDGYTF; CDR3nt: TGTGCCAGCAGCTTAAGGGGTCCGGATGGCTACACCTTC
v_gene: TRBV3-1/TRBV3-2; len: 14; j_gene: TRBJ2-1; d_gene: -; abundance: few; CDR3aa: CASGLFSSYNEQFF; CDR3nt: TGTGCCAGCGGACTCTTTAGCTCCTACAATGAGCAGTTCTTC
v_gene: TRBV5-8; len: 16; j_gene: TRBJ2-1; d_gene: TRBD2; abundance: -; CDR3aa: CASSSQSGLGSNEQFF; CDR3nt: TGTGCCAGCAGCTCCCAATCGGGACTAGGCTCCAATGAGCAGTTCTTC
v_gene: TRBV6-2/TRBV6-3; len: 13; j_gene: TRBJ2-1; d_gene: -; abundance: once; CDR3aa: CASTPQGSNEQFF; CDR3nt: TGTGCCAGCACCCCACAGGGAAGCAATGAGCAGTTCTTC
v_gene: TRBV27; len: 13; j_gene: TRBJ1-1; d_gene: -; abundance: -; CDR3aa: CASSLWSDGGAFF; CDR3nt: TGTGCCAGCAGTTTATGGTCTGATGGGGGGGCTTTCTTT
v_gene: TRBV4-1; len: 17; j_gene: TRBJ2-3; d_gene: TRBD2; abundance: -; CDR3aa: CASSQDLGLAFTDTQYF; CDR3nt: TGCGCCAGCAGCCAAGATCTGGGACTAGCTTTCACAGATACGCAGTATTTT